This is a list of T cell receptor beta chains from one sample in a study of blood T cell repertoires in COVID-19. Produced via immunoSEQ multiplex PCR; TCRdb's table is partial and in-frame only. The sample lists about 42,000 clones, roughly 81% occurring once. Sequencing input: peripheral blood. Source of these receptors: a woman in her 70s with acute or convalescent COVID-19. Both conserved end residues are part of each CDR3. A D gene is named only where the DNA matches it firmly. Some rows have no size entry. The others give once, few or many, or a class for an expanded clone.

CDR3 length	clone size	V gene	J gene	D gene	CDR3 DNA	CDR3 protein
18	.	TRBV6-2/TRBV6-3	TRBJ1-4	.	TGTGCCAGCAGTTACTCCTTCAGGACAGACGCAACTAATGAAAAACTGTTTTTT	CASSYSFRTDATNEKLFF
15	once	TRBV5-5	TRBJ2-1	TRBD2	TGTGCCAGCAGCTTGGAGCGGGAGGCGCACAATGAGCAGTTCTTC	CASSLEREAHNEQFF
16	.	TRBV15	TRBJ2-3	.	TGTGCCACCAGCAGAGATATCAGATCGTCGACAGATACGCAGTATTTT	CATSRDIRSSTDTQYF
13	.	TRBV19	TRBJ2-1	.	TGTGCCAGTAGTACCGGGACCTACAATGAGCAGTTCTTC	CASSTGTYNEQFF
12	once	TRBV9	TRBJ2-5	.	TGTGCCAGCAGCCCTCGTTCGGGGACCCAGTACTTC	CASSPRSGTQYF
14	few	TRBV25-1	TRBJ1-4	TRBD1	TGTGCCAGCAGTGGACAGGGGGCTTCTGAAAAACTGTTTTTT	CASSGQGASEKLFF
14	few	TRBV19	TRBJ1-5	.	TGTGCCAGTAGTATAGAAGGGGTCAATCAGCCCCAGCATTTT	CASSIEGVNQPQHF
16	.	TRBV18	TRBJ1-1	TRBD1	TGTGCCAGCTCACCACGGCAGGGGGTCGATAACACTGAAGCTTTCTTT	CASSPRQGVDNTEAFF
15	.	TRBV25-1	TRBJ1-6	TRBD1	TGTGCCAGCAGTCACACGGACAGGTTGAATTCACCCCTCCACTTT	CASSHTDRLNSPLHF
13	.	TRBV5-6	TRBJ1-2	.	TGTGCCAGCAGCTTGGAACAGGGAGATGGCTACACCTTC	CASSLEQGDGYTF
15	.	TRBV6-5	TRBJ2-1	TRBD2	TGTGCCAGCAGTTGGGGCGGGGGGGCATCTAATGAGCAGTTCTTC	CASSWGGGASNEQFF
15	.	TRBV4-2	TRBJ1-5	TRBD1	TGTGCCAGCAGCCGAGACAGGGGTGGCAATCAGCCCCAGCATTTT	CASSRDRGGNQPQHF
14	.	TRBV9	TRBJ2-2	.	TGTGCCAGCAGCGTAGGGGGCCAGATCGGGGAGCTGTTTTTT	CASSVGGQIGELFF
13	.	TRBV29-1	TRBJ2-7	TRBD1	TGCAGCGTCGAATCGGACAGGGGATACGAGCAGTACTTC	CSVESDRGYEQYF
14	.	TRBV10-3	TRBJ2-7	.	TGTGCCATCAGTGGGTCTAGCGAATCCTACGAGCAGTACTTC	CAISGSSESYEQYF
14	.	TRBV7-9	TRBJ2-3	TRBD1	TGTGCCAGCAAACAGGGGGAACACACAGATACGCAGTATTTT	CASKQGEHTDTQYF
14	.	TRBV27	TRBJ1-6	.	TGTGCCAGCAGTCCAAACAGGGATAATTCACCCCTCCACTTT	CASSPNRDNSPLHF
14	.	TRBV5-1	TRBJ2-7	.	TGCGCCAGCAGCTTGGAGGTGGGTCCGGGCGAGCAGTACTTC	CASSLEVGPGEQYF
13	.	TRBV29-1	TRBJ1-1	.	TGCAGCGCCACCACTTCCCCTGACACTGAAGCTTTCTTT	CSATTSPDTEAFF
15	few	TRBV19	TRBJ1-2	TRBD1	TGTGCCAGTAGTTCTCACGGGACAGGCATCTATGGCTACACCTTC	CASSSHGTGIYGYTF
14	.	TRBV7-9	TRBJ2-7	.	TGTGCCAGCAGCCCCCGGGACTGGACCTACGAGCAGTACTTC	CASSPRDWTYEQYF
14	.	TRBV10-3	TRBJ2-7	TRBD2	TGTGCCATCAGTACCCGGCGGGAGGCCGACGAGCAGTACTTC	CAISTRREADEQYF
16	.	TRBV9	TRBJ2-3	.	TGTGCCAGCAGCGTAAGAACAGATCCTAGCACAGATACGCAGTATTTT	CASSVRTDPSTDTQYF
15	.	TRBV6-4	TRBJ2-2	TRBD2	TGTGCCAGCAGCCGACTAGCGGGGAACACCGGGGAGCTGTTTTTT	CASSRLAGNTGELFF
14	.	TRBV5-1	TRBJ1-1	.	TGCGCCAGCAGCCTCAGGGTTGTTGAGACTGAAGCTTTCTTT	CASSLRVVETEAFF
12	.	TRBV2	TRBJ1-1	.	TGTGCCAGCAGTGAAGCAGGGGTTGAAGCTTTCTTT	CASSEAGVEAFF
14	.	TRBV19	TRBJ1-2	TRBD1	TGTGCCAGTAGTGGACACAGGGGAGGCTATGGCTACACCTTC	CASSGHRGGYGYTF
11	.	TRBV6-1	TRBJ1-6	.	TGTGCCAGCAGTGAGGACGAGGGCCTCCACTTT	CASSEDEGLHF
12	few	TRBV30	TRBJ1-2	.	TGTGCCTGGACAGTGGTCGACTATGGCTACACCTTC	CAWTVVDYGYTF
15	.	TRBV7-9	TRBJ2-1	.	TGTGCCAGCAGCGCGGGACAGATGCTGTACAATGAGCAGTTCTTC	CASSAGQMLYNEQFF
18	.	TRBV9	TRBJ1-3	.	TGTGCCAGCAGCGTAGCCACAGGGAGGGGATGGTCTGGAAACACCATATATTTT	CASSVATGRGWSGNTIYF
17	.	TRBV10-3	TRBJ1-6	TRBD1	TGTGCCATCGGGGGACAGGGAAAACCCCCCTATAATTCACCCCTCCACTTT	CAIGGQGKPPYNSPLHF
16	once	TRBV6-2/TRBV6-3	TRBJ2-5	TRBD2	TGTGCCAGCAGTTACTCTAGAACGGGGGGGAAAGAGACCCAGTACTTC	CASSYSRTGGKETQYF
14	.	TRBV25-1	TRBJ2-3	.	TGTGCCAGCAGTGGAGGGATTGTCACAGATACGCAGTATTTT	CASSGGIVTDTQYF
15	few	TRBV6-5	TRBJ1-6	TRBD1	TGTGCCAGCAGTCCCTTCGGTCAGGGGGAGTCACCCCTCCACTTT	CASSPFGQGESPLHF
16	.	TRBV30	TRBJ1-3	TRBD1	TGTGCCTGGAGTGTATCCCAGGGGGCTGTTGGAAACACCATATATTTT	CAWSVSQGAVGNTIYF
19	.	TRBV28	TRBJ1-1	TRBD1	TGTGCCAGCAGTTTATTGAGGGGCTATCGGACAGGAGGAAACACTGAAGCTTTCTTT	CASSLLRGYRTGGNTEAFF
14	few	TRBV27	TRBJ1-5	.	TGTGCCAGCAGTCCGGGATTTAGCAATCAGCCCCAGCATTTT	CASSPGFSNQPQHF
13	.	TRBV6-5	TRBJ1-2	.	TGTGCCAGCAGTTACGACTATGGGGTTGGCTACACCTTC	CASSYDYGVGYTF
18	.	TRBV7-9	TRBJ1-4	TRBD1	TGTGCCAGCAGCTTAGGCGGACAGGGCCGCCCCTCTAATGAAAAACTGTTTTTT	CASSLGGQGRPSNEKLFF
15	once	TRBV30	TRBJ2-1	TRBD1	TGTGCCTGGGACCGGGGACAGGCTTCCTACAATGAGCAGTTCTTC	CAWDRGQASYNEQFF
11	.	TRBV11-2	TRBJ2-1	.	TGTGCCAGCAGCAAGACGGGGAGGCCTTTCTTC	CASSKTGRPFF
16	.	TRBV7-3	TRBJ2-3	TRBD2	TGTGCCAGCAGCTTACTAGCGGGGGGGCCGACAGATACGCAGTATTTT	CASSLLAGGPTDTQYF
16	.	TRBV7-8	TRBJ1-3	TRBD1	TGTGCCAGCAGCTTAGCAACAGGGGTGGGAGGAAACACCATATATTTT	CASSLATGVGGNTIYF
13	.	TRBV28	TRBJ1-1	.	TGTGCCAGCAGTCTCCTGACAGTCACTGAAGCTTTCTTT	CASSLLTVTEAFF
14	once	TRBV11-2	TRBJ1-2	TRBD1	TGTGCCAGCAGCTTAGAGGGGACAGGGGGCGGCTACACCTTC	CASSLEGTGGGYTF
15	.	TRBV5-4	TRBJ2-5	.	TGTGCCAGCAGCTCCGGCGGACAGAGGACAGAGACCCAGTACTTC	CASSSGGQRTETQYF
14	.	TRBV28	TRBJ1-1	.	TGTGCCAGCAGTTTCCCCGACAGGAACACTGAAGCTTTCTTT	CASSFPDRNTEAFF
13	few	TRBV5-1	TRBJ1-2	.	TGCGCCAGCAGCTTTTACGGGGAGGGTGGCTACACCTTC	CASSFYGEGGYTF
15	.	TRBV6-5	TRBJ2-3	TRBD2	TGTGCCAGCAGCGCCGGACTAGCGGGAGTGGATACGCAGTATTTT	CASSAGLAGVDTQYF
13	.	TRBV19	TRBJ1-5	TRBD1	TGTGCCAGTACCTCCCAGGGGGTTCAGCCCCAGCATTTT	CASTSQGVQPQHF
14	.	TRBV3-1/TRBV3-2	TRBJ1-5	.	TGTGCCAGCAGCCCCCGGGGGGGCAATCAGCCCCAGCATTTT	CASSPRGGNQPQHF
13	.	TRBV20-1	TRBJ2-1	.	TGCAGTGCTAGTTTTGGACATTCCAATGAGCAGTTCTTC	CSASFGHSNEQFF